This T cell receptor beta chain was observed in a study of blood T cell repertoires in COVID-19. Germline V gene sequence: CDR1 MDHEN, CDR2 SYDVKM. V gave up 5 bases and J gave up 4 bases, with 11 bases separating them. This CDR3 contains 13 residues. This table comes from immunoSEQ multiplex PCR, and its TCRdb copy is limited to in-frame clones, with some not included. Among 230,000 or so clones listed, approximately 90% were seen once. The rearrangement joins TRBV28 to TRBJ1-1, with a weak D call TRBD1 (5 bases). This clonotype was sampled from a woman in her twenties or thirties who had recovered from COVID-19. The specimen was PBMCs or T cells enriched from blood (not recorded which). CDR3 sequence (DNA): TGTGCCAGCAGTCGAACAGGAACCACTGAAGCTTTCTTT. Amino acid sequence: CASSRTGTTEAFF.